The T cell receptor (beta chain) under discussion was sequenced for a study of identical twins (dated by TCRdb to the mid-2010s). Context from the whole study: To test whether fetal clonotypes persist, the study used deep sequencing on TCR alpha and beta repertoires from monozygotic twins, unrelated adults of various ages, and cord blood. To rule out contamination, replicate twin experiments were performed at different times with different library preparation protocols.

Library preparation was by 5' RACE. The instrument given in TCRdb is Illumina HiSeq 2000. A universal primer binding site was added through template switching, and the final cDNA carried a unique molecular identifier so that TCR cDNA molecules could be counted accurately. Specific primers in the conserved constant-segment region were used to synthesize first-strand cDNA for TCR alpha and beta chains. To control for contamination, each cDNA library was double barcoded with a SMART-Mk sample barcode plus Illumina barcodes. TruSeq adapter sequences and Illumina sample barcodes were added in two successive PCR steps. The Illumina HiSeq platform was used with custom primers to sequence TCR alpha and beta cDNA libraries. The paper's data handling went like this. Unique molecular identifiers were extracted from raw reads with MiGEC, and CDR3 positions were determined with MiXCR. For each individual, recombination models were inferred using an EM algorithm with the repgenHMM and IGoR tools. The tcR package in R was used for shared clonotype analysis, with sharing normalized by the product of cloneset sizes. To study raw recombination without the effects of thymic and clonal selection, out-of-frame nonproductive sequences were analyzed. In TCRdb, the public reads were trimmed at Q25 with fastp and aligned with MiXCR, with productive beta chains retained. When rows share a CDR3 protein, they turn into one entry using the most common DNA and genes. TCRdb's processing, not the authors' own work, is the source of the V and J calls. Counted in this sample were under 1 million distinct CDR3 sequences; approximately 13% of them appeared once. The top ten clones comprise 1.5% to 2% of the sample.

Overall results and qualifications from the work: Fewer insertions were carried by abundant cord blood beta clonotypes, a similar but weaker trend appeared in young adult naive repertoires, and no such trend appeared in memory repertoires. Conclusions relied on cross-sectional statistical analysis, since the same donors could not be followed over many years. In beta out-of-frame sequences, excess twin sharing was weaker, because having fewer shared sequences lowered the signal-to-noise ratio. Zero-insertion analyses could be partly confounded by invariant T cells such as MAIT and iNKT, though diverse VJ usage argued against such confounding for most clonotypes. Out-of-frame TCR alpha sharing in monozygotic twins was systematically underestimated by recombination models, whereas sharing between unrelated individuals was in agreement with the recombination models. Out-of-frame TCR alpha sequences shared between twins showed an excess of low generation-probability sequences compared with coincidental sharing between unrelated individuals.

A remark on this clonotype: No cognate antigen has been identified for it. The record has no base qualities; no much larger clone is one base away.

Only healthy Caucasian donors were included. Three pairs of female monozygotic twins, all aged roughly 18 to 29 years, made up the twin cohort. RNA for TCR libraries was isolated from peripheral blood mononuclear cells. This same sample was also taken into another study, of yellow fever vaccine responses in identical twins. The other study reports the following: The authors reported that the T cell response to vaccination in identical twins appeared partly convergent and partly personalized. The study precisely tracked vaccine-responding T cell clones in identical twins.

Sequencing was performed on PBMCs. The sequence derives from a woman in her late teens or twenties in good health.

The CDR3 reads CASSLEGTRTGEQFF. In nucleotide form, the sequence is TGCGCCAGCAGCTTGGAGGGCACCCGGACTGGTGAGCAGTTCTTC. This chain joins TRBV5-1 to TRBJ2-1; the D gene is perhaps TRBD2, from 5 matching bases. V lost 0 bases and J lost 9 bases; the stretch between them is 16 bases long. As encoded in the germline V gene, CDR1 is SGHRS while CDR2 is YFSETQ. The CDR3 holds 15 amino acids from the cysteine to the phenylalanine. The entry retains the CDR3 DNA only, 45 bases that are in frame from base 1.